A selection of T cell receptor beta chains follows, all from one sample in a study of blood T cell repertoires in COVID-19. Method: immunoSEQ multiplex PCR; TCRdb's copy keeps in-frame clones and lacks some. This repertoire shows hundreds of thousands of clones, approximately 85% found once; its top ten account for roughly 0.8%. Sequencing input: peripheral blood. The receptors come from a woman in her twenties or thirties with acute or convalescent COVID-19. CDR3s include the opening cysteine and the closing phenylalanine or tryptophan.

J gene: TRBJ2-1
V gene: TRBV3-1/TRBV3-2
CDR3 length: 14
CDR3 protein: CASSYGLANNEQFF

J gene: TRBJ2-7
V gene: TRBV30
CDR3 length: 15
CDR3 protein: CAWSTVAGGSYEQYF

J gene: TRBJ2-1
V gene: TRBV30
CDR3 length: 15
CDR3 protein: CAWSAGTSGSNEQFF

J gene: TRBJ1-4
V gene: TRBV5-1
CDR3 length: 14
CDR3 protein: CASSLGPPDEKLFF

J gene: TRBJ1-5
V gene: TRBV19
CDR3 length: 18
CDR3 protein: CASSTRTGGGSNNQPQHF

J gene: TRBJ2-2
V gene: TRBV9
CDR3 length: 16
CDR3 protein: CASSVVLAGDTGELFF

J gene: TRBJ1-3
V gene: TRBV5-1
CDR3 length: 15
CDR3 protein: CASSPDQGNRNTIYF

J gene: TRBJ2-7
V gene: TRBV19
CDR3 length: 16
CDR3 protein: CASSHGTGTFSGEQYF

J gene: TRBJ1-2
V gene: TRBV5-1
CDR3 length: 16
CDR3 protein: CASSLELDRGFYGYTF

J gene: TRBJ2-7
V gene: TRBV3-1/TRBV3-2
CDR3 length: 12
CDR3 protein: CASGGGSYEQYF

J gene: TRBJ1-6
V gene: TRBV4-3
CDR3 length: 16
CDR3 protein: CASSGREGVNNSPLHF

J gene: TRBJ1-5
V gene: TRBV6-1
CDR3 length: 14
CDR3 protein: CASTQDILNQPQHF

J gene: TRBJ2-7
V gene: TRBV5-1
CDR3 length: 14
CDR3 protein: CASSLDPRRGEQYF

J gene: TRBJ2-1
V gene: TRBV6-2/TRBV6-3
CDR3 length: 15
CDR3 protein: CASSYRLAVNNEQFF

J gene: TRBJ2-1
V gene: TRBV5-1
CDR3 length: 14
CDR3 protein: CASSFAITYNEQFF

J gene: TRBJ2-7
V gene: TRBV7-5
CDR3 length: 14
CDR3 protein: CARSLRDRAYEQYF

J gene: TRBJ2-3
V gene: TRBV9
CDR3 length: 16
CDR3 protein: CASNNPAGLVPDTQYF

J gene: TRBJ2-5
V gene: TRBV3-1/TRBV3-2
CDR3 length: 13
CDR3 protein: CASSQGREETQYF

J gene: TRBJ1-6
V gene: TRBV19
CDR3 length: 14
CDR3 protein: CASSRGQGSSPLHF

J gene: TRBJ1-1
V gene: TRBV10-3
CDR3 length: 16
CDR3 protein: CAISSERGQGGTEAFF

J gene: TRBJ2-3
V gene: TRBV11-3
CDR3 length: 15
CDR3 protein: CASKSGTAGADTQYF

J gene: TRBJ2-7
V gene: TRBV5-4
CDR3 length: 14
CDR3 protein: CASSLRGVGYEQYF

J gene: TRBJ1-1
V gene: TRBV5-6
CDR3 length: 15
CDR3 protein: CASSLLATGNTEAFF

J gene: TRBJ1-1
V gene: TRBV7-2
CDR3 length: 15
CDR3 protein: CASSLHGRVNTEAFF

J gene: TRBJ2-3
V gene: TRBV24-1
CDR3 length: 12
CDR3 protein: CATSASAGTQYF

J gene: TRBJ1-6
V gene: TRBV3-1/TRBV3-2
CDR3 length: 16
CDR3 protein: CASSQVGGASNSPLHF